These 21 T cell receptor beta chains were all obtained from the same sample, sequenced in a study of T cells in Graves' hyperthyroidism and ophthalmopathy. Using RNA transcripts as the source, TCR beta CDR3 regions were amplified. TCR CDR3 underwent first-round RT-PCR with the HTBI primer set. TCRdb fed the multiplex PCR reads into MiXCR, producing one record per CDR3 protein. The sample yields about 270,000 distinct CDR3 sequences, 25% to 30% seen once. The sample was blood. These TCRs come from a middle-aged man with Graves' hyperthyroidism that later progressed to Graves' ophthalmopathy.

The V gene is TRBV12-3 or TRBV12-4, the J gene TRBJ1-2, with 11 bases lining up with TRBD1. This CDR3 is 14 amino acids long. J lost 7 bases, V lost 5 bases, and 6 bases had no gene match. The CDR3 is CASSPGTGGSGYTF. The CDR3, as DNA: TGTGCCAGCAGTCCCGGGACAGGGGGTTCTGGCTACACCTTC.

This clonotype was counted ten times or more. The chain couples TRBV24-1 to TRBJ1-2, with D tentatively TRBD1 (6 bases). The CDR3 spans 14 residues. Trimming removed 2 bases at V and 8 bases at J, with 14 bases between. CDR1 KGHDR and CDR2 SFDVKD come from the germline V gene. DNA of the CDR3: TGTGCCACCAGTGATTCGGACAGACCGGGGGGCTACACCTTC. It yields the protein CATSDSDRPGGYTF.

In this sample, this clonotype turned up many times. J is TRBJ1-5 and V is TRBV3-1; maybe TRBD1 (6 bases). Germline V gives CDR1 LGHDT, CDR2 YNNKEL (reference sequence). This CDR3 is 13 amino acids long. V was trimmed by 3 bases and J by 4 bases, leaving 7 bases between them. Here the CDR3 reads CASSQGQNQPQHF. In DNA form, the CDR3 reads TGTGCCAGCAGCCAGGGACAAAATCAGCCCCAGCATTTT.

This clonotype was seen at least ten times. The chain carries TRBV12-3 or TRBV12-4 and TRBJ1-2, with unresolved D. CDR3 size: 13 residues. Between the trimmed V and J ends, which lost 1 base and 8 bases, there was a span of 11 bases. In DNA form, the CDR3 reads TGTGCCAGCAGTTTAGTTTTGATTCGGGGCTACACCTTC. Its translation is CASSLVLIRGYTF.

The genes are TRBV6-5 and TRBJ2-7; either TRBD1 or TRBD2 may fit D (6 bases each). In germline, CDR1 is MNHEY, CDR2 SVGAGI. Trimming took off 2 bases at V and 6 bases at J, with 17 bases between the two ends. This CDR3 has 15 amino acids. The CDR3, as DNA: TGTGCCAGCAGTTACCGGGGGCTAGCGCAGAGCGAGCAGTACTTC. Translation: CASSYRGLAQSEQYF.

The sample holds many counts of this clonotype. V usage is TRBV6-5 and J usage is TRBJ1-1, with a possible D match to TRBD1 (6 bases). The CDR3 is made up of 14 amino acids. The ends were cut back, 2 bases at V and 2 bases at J, with 9 bases in the middle. CDR1 and CDR2 from the germline V gene are MNHEY and SVGAGI. The CDR3 here is CASSYGRGNTEAFF. The CDR3 DNA reads as TGTGCCAGCAGTTACGGCAGGGGTAACACTGAAGCTTTCTTT.

This clonotype appeared many times. This chain connects TRBV7-9 to TRBJ2-7, with 8 positions matching TRBD1. V was pared by 2 bases and J by 3 bases, with 6 bases of the junction left unmatched. From germline, CDR1 is SEHNR and CDR2 FQNEAQ (reference sequence). This CDR3 spans 15 amino acids. In nucleotides, the CDR3 is TGTGCCAGCAGCTTATCAACAGGGGGAGACTACGAGCAGTACTTC. It is translated as CASSLSTGGDYEQYF. The full variable domain, its missing parts supplied by reference TRBV7-9 and TRBJ2-7, is DTGVSQNPRHKITKRGQNVTFRCDPISEHNRLYWYRQTLGQGPEFLTYFQNEAQLEKSRLLSDRFSAERPKGSFSTLEIQRTEQGDSAMYLCASSLSTGGDYEQYFGPGTRLTVT.

There are many counts of this clonotype. The chain links TRBV28 to TRBJ1-1, with D possibly matching TRBD1 (6 bases). This CDR3 region has 13 residues. The V gene's germline CDR1 is MDHEN and CDR2 SYDVKM. Trimming left V 7 bases short and J 11 bases short, with 20 bases between. CDR3 protein: CASIRDTVEGAFF. CDR3 nucleotides: TGTGCCAGCATCCGGGACACCGTCGAAGGGGCTTTCTTT.

The gene calls are TRBV9 and TRBJ2-5; 7 bases are shared with TRBD1. The CDR3 consists of 16 residues. Germline CDR1 SGDLS, CDR2 YYNGEE. V shed 3 bases, J shed 4 bases, and the junction held 12 bases outside the gene matches. The CDR3 coding sequence is TGTGCCAGCAGCGGTGGACCGACAGGGATGGGAGAGACCCAGTACTTC. Translation: CASSGGPTGMGETQYF.

This clonotype was picked up many times. The chain has TRBV6-5 and TRBJ1-5, with a possible D match to TRBD1 (6 bases). Per germline, CDR1 MNHEY and CDR2 SVGAGI. The germline V and J ends were trimmed by 5 bases and 4 bases, with 12 bases remaining between them. This CDR3 has 14 amino acids. For the CDR3, the DNA is TGTGCCAGCAGTACGGTACAGGGAAATCAGCCCCAGCATTTT. Protein sequence: CASSTVQGNQPQHF.

This clonotype was seen ten or more times. This chain connects TRBV5-1 to TRBJ2-4, with D tentatively TRBD1 (6 bases). Germline lookup yields CDR1 SGHRS and CDR2 YFSETQ. V shed 4 bases and J shed 1 base, with 15 bases lying between them. The CDR3 covers 16 residues. The CDR3 reads CASSPNPTGAKNIQYF. In DNA form, the CDR3 reads TGCGCCAGCAGCCCCAACCCCACAGGGGCCAAAAACATTCAGTACTTC.

V is TRBV28 and J is TRBJ2-7; no clear D gene. CDR3 length: 15 residues. The ends were cut back, 3 bases at V and 11 bases at J, with 23 bases in the middle. Per germline, CDR1 MDHEN and CDR2 SYDVKM. The CDR3 spells CASSLSAAVDPSEYF. For the CDR3, the DNA is TGTGCCAGCAGTTTGTCCGCAGCTGTGGACCCCTCGGAGTACTTC.

This clonotype was seen ten or more times. The rearrangement joins TRBV12-5 to TRBJ2-7; TRBD2 agrees at 8 bases. V trimming: 0 bases; J trimming: 3 bases; junction bases outside the gene matches: 7. Germline values: CDR1 LGHNT, CDR2 FRNRAP. The CDR3 spans 16 residues. For the CDR3, the DNA is TGTGCTAGTGGTTTGGTCAAAGCGGGAGAGATCTACGAGCAGTACTTC. It encodes CASGLVKAGEIYEQYF.

As DNA, the CDR3 is TGTGCCAGCAGTGACGCGGCGGCCCGAGGGGAATACGAGCAGTACTTC. Its translation: CASSDAAARGEYEQYF. V and J are TRBV2 and TRBJ2-7; D is possibly TRBD1 or TRBD2 (5 bases each). V gave up 3 bases and J gave up 4 bases, with 19 bases separating them. The germline V gene has CDR1 SNHLY and CDR2 FYNNEI. The CDR3 contains 16 residues.

In its sample, this clonotype was seen once. The V gene is TRBV10-3, the J gene TRBJ2-5; weak D call: TRBD1 (5 bases). Trimming removed 8 bases at V and 5 bases at J, with 18 bases between. Looked up from germline, CDR1 is ENHRY and CDR2 is SYGVKD. The CDR3 length is 14 residues. CDR3 region: CAIAPVGAEETQYF. CDR3 in DNA: TGTGCCATCGCCCCAGTTGGGGCGGAGGAGACCCAGTACTTC.

In this sample, this clonotype turned up many times. The chain links TRBV6-1 to TRBJ2-7, with D perhaps matching TRBD2 (5 bases). The CDR3 is 14 residues long. Germline V gene data show CDR1 as MNHNS and CDR2 as SASEGT. Trimming pared 3 bases from V and 2 bases from J, leaving 11 bases between. CDR3 sequence: CASSDGLVAYEQYF. The CDR3 DNA follows: TGTGCCAGCAGTGATGGACTGGTAGCCTACGAGCAGTACTTC.

V gene TRBV6-1 combines with J gene TRBJ2-3, with 13 bases that match TRBD2. The junction had 5 bases not matched to a gene; V was cut back by 4 bases and J by 4 bases. Germline CDR1 MNHNS, CDR2 SASEGT. The CDR3 runs to 16 residues. In DNA, the CDR3 is TGTGCCAGCAGTGGGGGACTAGCGGGATGGGCAGATACGCAGTATTTT. Its protein is CASSGGLAGWADTQYF.

This clonotype was detected many times. The CDR3 nucleotides are TGTGCCTGGAGTAGGCAACAGAACACTGAAGCTTTCTTT. Translated: CAWSRQQNTEAFF. This chain joins TRBV30 and TRBJ1-1; D gene uncertain. CDR3 size: 13 residues. Germline values: CDR1 GTSNPN, CDR2 SVGIG (reference sequence). Trimming left V 2 bases short and J 1 base short, with 8 bases between. Based on the CDR3 plus reference TRBV30 and TRBJ1-1, the full variable domain is SQTIHQWPATLVQPVGSPLSLECTVEGTSNPNLYWYRQAAGRGLQLLFYSVGIGQISSEVPQNLSASRPQDRQFILSSKKLLLSDSGFYLCAWSRQQNTEAFFGQGTRLTVV.

This clonotype was detected ten times or more. The V and J genes are TRBV28 and TRBJ2-7; D uncertain. V lost 6 bases and J lost 3, with 12 bases in between. Germline V gene data show CDR1 as MDHEN and CDR2 as SYDVKM. The CDR3 contains 13 residues. CDR3 nucleotides: TGTGCCAGCAGGAAGACGGGCGTCTACGAGCAGTACTTC. Translation gives CASRKTGVYEQYF.

This chain connects TRBV28 to TRBJ2-3, with 7 bases matching TRBD1. The J segment lost 1 base and the V segment lost 6 bases, leaving 7 bases of the junction unmatched. The germline gives CDR1 MDHEN, CDR2 SYDVKM. The CDR3 spans 15 residues. CDR3 bases: TGTGCCAGCAGGCCGACCGGGACAGGCACAGATACGCAGTATTTT. This gives the protein CASRPTGTGTDTQYF.

The sample holds a few counts of this clonotype. V and J are TRBV6-2 or TRBV6-3 and TRBJ2-5, with TRBD2 identical over 10 bases. From germline, CDR1 is MNHEY and CDR2 SVGEGT. With 5 bases clipped from V and 5 bases from J, the junction kept 14 bases outside the gene matches. The CDR3 contains 17 residues. The CDR3 here is CASSDFLLAGNEETQYF. The CDR3 DNA follows: TGTGCCAGCAGTGATTTTCTACTAGCGGGGAACGAGGAGACCCAGTACTTC.